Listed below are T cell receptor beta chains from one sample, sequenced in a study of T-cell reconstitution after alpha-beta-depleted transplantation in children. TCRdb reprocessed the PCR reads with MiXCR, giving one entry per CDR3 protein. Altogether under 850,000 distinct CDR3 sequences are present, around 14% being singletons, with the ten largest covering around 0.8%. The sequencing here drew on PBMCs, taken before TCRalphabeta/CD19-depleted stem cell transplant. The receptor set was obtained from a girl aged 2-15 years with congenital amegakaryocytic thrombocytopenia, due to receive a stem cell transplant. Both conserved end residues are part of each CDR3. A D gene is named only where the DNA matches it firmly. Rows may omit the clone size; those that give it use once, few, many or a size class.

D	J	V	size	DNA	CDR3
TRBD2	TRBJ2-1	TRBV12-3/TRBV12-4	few	TGTGCCAGCGGAATTAGCGGGAGTGCTTACAATGAGCAGTTCTTC	CASGISGSAYNEQFF
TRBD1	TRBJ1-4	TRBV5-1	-	TGCGCCAGCAGCTTTACAGGGGATGAAAAACTGTTTTTT	CASSFTGDEKLFF
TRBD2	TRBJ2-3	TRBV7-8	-	TGTGCCAGCAGCCCCCCCGGACTAGCGGCTAGCACAGATACGCAGTATTTT	CASSPPGLAASTDTQYF
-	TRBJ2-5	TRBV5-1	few	TGCGCCAGCAGCCCTAATCCTAGGGGGGAGACCCAGTACTTC	CASSPNPRGETQYF
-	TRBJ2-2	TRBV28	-	TGTGCCAGCAGCTCCGGGACCGGACCGTGGACCGGGGAGCTGTTTTTT	CASSSGTGPWTGELFF
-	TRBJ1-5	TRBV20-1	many	TGCAGTGCTAGATCTCTAGGGGGGCTACAGCCCCAGCATTTT	CSARSLGGLQPQHF
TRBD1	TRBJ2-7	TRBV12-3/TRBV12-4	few	TGTGCCAGCAGACCACAGGGGGTCAACTTC	CASRPQGVNF
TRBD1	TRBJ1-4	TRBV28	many	TGTGCCAGCAGTGCCGACGGGACAGGGAACGAAAAACTGTTTTTT	CASSADGTGNEKLFF
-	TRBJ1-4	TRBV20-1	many	TGCAGTGCTAGAGTAGGGGACGAAAAACTGTTTTTT	CSARVGDEKLFF
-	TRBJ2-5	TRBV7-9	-	TGTGCCAGCAGCTATTTCCTCGCGGACCTGGGAGAGACCCAGTACTTC	CASSYFLADLGETQYF
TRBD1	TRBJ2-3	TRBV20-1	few	TGCAGTGCTCGGACAGGGGAATGGGACACAGATACGCAGTATTTT	CSARTGEWDTDTQYF
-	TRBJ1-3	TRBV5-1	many	TGCGCCAGCAGCTTGGTGGGGGGCAGCTCTGGAAACACCATATATTTT	CASSLVGGSSGNTIYF
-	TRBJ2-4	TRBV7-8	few	TGTGCCAGCAGCTTAGGGGGCGTAAGGCTAGCCAAAAACATTCAGTACTTC	CASSLGGVRLAKNIQYF
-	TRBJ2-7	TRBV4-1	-	TGCGCCAGCAGCCAAGGGGGAGATTGGGAGCAGTACTTC	CASSQGGDWEQYF
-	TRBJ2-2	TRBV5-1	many	TGCGCCAGCAGCTTGTTCGGAGCCAACTTGAACACCGGGGAGCTGTTTTTT	CASSLFGANLNTGELFF
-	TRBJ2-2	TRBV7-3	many	TGTGCCAGCAGCTTGGGTGACGGATACGCGTCCGGGGAGCTGTTTTTT	CASSLGDGYASGELFF
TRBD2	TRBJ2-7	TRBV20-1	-	TGCAGTTCTAGCCGGACTAGCGGGACCTCCTACGAGCAGTACTTC	CSSSRTSGTSYEQYF
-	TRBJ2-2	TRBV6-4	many	TGTGCCAGCAGTGACCCGACCAAGGGAAACGGGGAGCTGTTTTTT	CASSDPTKGNGELFF
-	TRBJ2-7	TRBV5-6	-	TGTGCCAGCAGCCGGGGGCTTCTGGCCTACGAGCTGTACTTC	CASSRGLLAYELYF
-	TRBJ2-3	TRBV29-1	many	TGCAGCGTTGAGGGGAAGGGGTTCGGGAGTGGAGATACGCAGTATTTT	CSVEGKGFGSGDTQYF
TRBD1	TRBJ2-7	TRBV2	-	TGTGCCAGCCAAAAATCAGGACAGGGACCCTACGAGCAGTACTTC	CASQKSGQGPYEQYF
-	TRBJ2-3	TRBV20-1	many	TGCAGTGCTGGAGTAGTTGTGTACACAGATACGCAGTATTTT	CSAGVVVYTDTQYF
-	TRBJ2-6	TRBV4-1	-	TGCGCCAGCAGCCAAGTCTCCGGACAGTCGAGTTATGGGGCCAACGTCCTGACTTTC	CASSQVSGQSSYGANVLTF
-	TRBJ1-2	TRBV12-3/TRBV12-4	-	TGTGCCAGCAGTTTAGCCACGTGGGGTAACCTCTGGGGCTACACCTTC	CASSLATWGNLWGYTF
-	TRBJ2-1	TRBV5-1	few	TGCGCCAGCAAGCCTGGACTCGAAGACTACAATGAGCAGTTCTTC	CASKPGLEDYNEQFF
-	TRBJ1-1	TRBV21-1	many	TGTGCCAGCAGCAAAGAAGGGGGCAGGGGTCCGAACACTGAAGCTTTCTTT	CASSKEGGRGPNTEAFF
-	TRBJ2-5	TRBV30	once	TGTGCCTGGAGTGTACTCGCGGGCAGAGAGACCCAGTACTTC	CAWSVLAGRETQYF
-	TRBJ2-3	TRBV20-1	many	TGCAGTGCTAGAGATCGGTTGTCAGGAGGGCCAGATACGCAGTATTTT	CSARDRLSGGPDTQYF
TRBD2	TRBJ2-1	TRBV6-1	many	TGTGCCAGTCGTAGCGGGATTTCCTGGGATGAGCAGTTCTTC	CASRSGISWDEQFF
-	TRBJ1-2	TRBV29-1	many	TGCAGCGTTGATATGCGGGGATCATATGGCTACACCTTC	CSVDMRGSYGYTF
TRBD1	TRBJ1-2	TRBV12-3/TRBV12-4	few	TGTGCCAGCAGTTTACTGTTCGGCAGGGGGAACTATGGCTACACCTTC	CASSLLFGRGNYGYTF
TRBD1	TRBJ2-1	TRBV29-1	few	TGCAGCGTTGAGTCGGGACAGGGGTACGGTGAGCAGTTCTTC	CSVESGQGYGEQFF
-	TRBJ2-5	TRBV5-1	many	TGCGCCAGCAGCTCTAACACCAACGACGGGGAGACCCAGTACTTC	CASSSNTNDGETQYF
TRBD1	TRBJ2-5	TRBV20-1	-	TGCAGTGCCTGGAGTAGGACAGGGTTTAGGCTGACGAAGACCCAGTACTTC	CSAWSRTGFRLTKTQYF
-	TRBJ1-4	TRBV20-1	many	TGCAGTGCTTTGGATTTTGGGGCTAATGAAAAACTGTTTTTT	CSALDFGANEKLFF
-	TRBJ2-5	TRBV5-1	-	TGCGCCAGCAGCTCGGGGACACCTCTCCAAGAGACCCAGTACTTC	CASSSGTPLQETQYF